This T cell receptor (beta chain) was observed in a study of blood T cells in healthy people across ages. Regarding this clonotype: One base away lies a much larger clone, so this may be a sequencing read error.

The CDR3 covers 15 residues. Trimming at V came to 3 bases and at J to 3 bases, leaving 4 bases not matched to a gene. Alongside a J-beta primer mix, a sample-barcoded 5' primer served in a second PCR lasting about 7 to 11 cycles. TCRdb used MiXCR to reprocess the 5' RACE reads, holding one entry per CDR3 protein. The profile covers about 930,000 distinct CDR3 sequences, with roughly 28% appearing a single time and around 9.6% taken by the ten largest. These data are also associated with another study on T cells of mothers and their children.

The TCR originated in a woman between 40 and 55 years old in good health. The genes are TRBV12-3 or TRBV12-4 and TRBJ2-5, with 10 bases identical to TRBD2. The sequencing sample was made of blood. CDR3 in amino acids: CASSLALAGEETQYF. The CDR3 DNA reads TGTGCCAGCAGTTTGGCGCTAGCGGGGGAAGAGACCCAGTACTTC.